Ten or more counts support the clone carrying this T cell receptor (beta chain). These data belong to a study of blood T cell repertoires in COVID-19. Study overall: Material from acute and convalescent COVID-19 was sourced from the United States, Italy and Spain. From T cells, B-cell-depleted T cells, or PBMCs came the material, which was cDNA or gDNA.

Study processing details: By means of reference gene primer amplification, nucleated cell counts were estimated. Profiling relied on immunoSEQ multiplex PCR, and the TCRdb table lists in-frame clones only, not all of them. For V, J and clone size, that table is used; D and trimming come from the DNA. The data contain around 150,000 clones, 65% to 80% of them singletons. The source is a man in his forties or fifties with acute or convalescent COVID-19. The material sequenced was peripheral blood.

CDR3 coding DNA: TGTGCCAGCAGCCAAACTAGCGGGGGGGCCCCGGACACCGGGGAGCTGTTTTTT. This sequence encodes CASSQTSGGAPDTGELFF. This chain uses TRBV4-2 with TRBJ2-2, with 13 bases aligning to TRBD2. With V trimmed by 2 bases and J by 3 bases, 6 bases remained unmatched. Looked up from germline, CDR1 is LGHNA and CDR2 is YNFKEQ. The CDR3 sequence is 18 residues long.